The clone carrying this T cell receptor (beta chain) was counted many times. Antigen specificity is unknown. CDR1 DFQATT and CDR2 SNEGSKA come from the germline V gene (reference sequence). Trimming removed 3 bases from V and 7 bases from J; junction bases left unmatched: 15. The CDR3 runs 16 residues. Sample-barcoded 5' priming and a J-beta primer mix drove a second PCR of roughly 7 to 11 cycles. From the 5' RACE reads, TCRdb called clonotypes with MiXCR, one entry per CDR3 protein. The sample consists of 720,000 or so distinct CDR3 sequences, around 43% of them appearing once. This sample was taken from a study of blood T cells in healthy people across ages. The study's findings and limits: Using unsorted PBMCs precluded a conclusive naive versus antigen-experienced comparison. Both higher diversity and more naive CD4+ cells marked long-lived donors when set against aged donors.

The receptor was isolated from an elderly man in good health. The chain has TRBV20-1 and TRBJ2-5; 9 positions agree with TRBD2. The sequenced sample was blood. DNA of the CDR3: TGCAGTGCTAGGGATACACCGGGCCGAGCGGGGGGGACCCAGTACTTC. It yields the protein CSARDTPGRAGGTQYF.